This entry features one TCR beta chain sequence. Germline V gene sequence: CDR1 SGHAT, CDR2 FQNNGV. The CDR3 extends over 11 amino acids. The V end was cut by 5 bases, the J end by 6 bases, with 8 bases between. This table comes from immunoSEQ multiplex PCR, and its TCRdb copy is limited to in-frame clones, with some not included. In the table there are around 350,000 clones, about nine tenths of which are singletons. This sample is part of a study of cytomegalovirus exposure and HLA in healthy donors. This sequence joins TRBV11-2 and TRBJ2-7, with no clear D. Material for sequencing was PBMCs. This sequence originates from a woman aged 18-29 years in good health and CMV-seronegative. The CDR3 loop reads CASSQMREQYF. CDR3 in DNA: TGTGCCAGCAGCCAAATGCGCGAGCAGTACTTC.